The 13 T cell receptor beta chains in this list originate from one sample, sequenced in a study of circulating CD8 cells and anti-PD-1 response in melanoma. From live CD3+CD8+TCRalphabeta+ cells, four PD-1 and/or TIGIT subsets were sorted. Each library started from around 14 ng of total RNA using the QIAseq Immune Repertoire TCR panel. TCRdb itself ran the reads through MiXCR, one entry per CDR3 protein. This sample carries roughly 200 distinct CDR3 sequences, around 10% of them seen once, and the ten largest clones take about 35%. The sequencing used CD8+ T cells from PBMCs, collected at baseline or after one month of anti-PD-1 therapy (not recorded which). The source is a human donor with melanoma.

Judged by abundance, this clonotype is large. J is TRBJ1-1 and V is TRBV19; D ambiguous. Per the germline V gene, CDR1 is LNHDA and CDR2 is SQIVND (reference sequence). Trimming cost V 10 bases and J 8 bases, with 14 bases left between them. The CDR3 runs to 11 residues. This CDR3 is CATLSQREAFF. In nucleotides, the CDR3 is TGTGCCACCCTATCCCAGAGAGAAGCTTTCTTT. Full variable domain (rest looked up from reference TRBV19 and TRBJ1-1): DGGITQSPKYLFRKEGQNVTLSCEQNLNHDAMYWYRQDPGQGLRLIYYSQIVNDFQKGDIAEGYSVSREKKESFPLTVTSAQKNPTAFYLCATLSQREAFFGQGTRLTVV.

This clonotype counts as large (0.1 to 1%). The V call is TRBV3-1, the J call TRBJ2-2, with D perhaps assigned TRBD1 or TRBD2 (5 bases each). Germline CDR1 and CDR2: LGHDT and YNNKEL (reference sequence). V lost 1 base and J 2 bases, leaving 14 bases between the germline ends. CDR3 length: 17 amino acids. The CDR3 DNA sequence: TGTGCCAGCAGCCAAGTTGTGAGGGGACCAAACACCGGGGAGCTGTTTTTT. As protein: CASSQVVRGPNTGELFF. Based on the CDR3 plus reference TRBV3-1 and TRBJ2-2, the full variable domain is DTAVSQTPKYLVTQMGNDKSIKCEQNLGHDTMYWYKQDSKKFLKIMFSYNNKELIINETVPNRFSPKSPDKAHLNLHINSLELGDSAVYFCASSQVVRGPNTGELFFGEGSRLTVL.

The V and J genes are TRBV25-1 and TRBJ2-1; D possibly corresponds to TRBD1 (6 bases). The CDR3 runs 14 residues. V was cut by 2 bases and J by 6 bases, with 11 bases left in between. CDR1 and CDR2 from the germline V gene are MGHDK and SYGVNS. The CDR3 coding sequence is TGTGCCAGCAGTGAACTTTTGGGGGCCAATGAGCAGTTCTTC. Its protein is CASSELLGANEQFF.

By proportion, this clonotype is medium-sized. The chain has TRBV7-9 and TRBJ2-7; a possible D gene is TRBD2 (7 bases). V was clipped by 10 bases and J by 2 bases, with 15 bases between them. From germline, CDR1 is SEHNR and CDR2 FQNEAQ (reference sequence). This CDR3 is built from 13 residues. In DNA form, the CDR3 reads TGTGCCATCGGGGGAGGGACAACCTACGAGCAGTACTTC. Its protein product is CAIGGGTTYEQYF.

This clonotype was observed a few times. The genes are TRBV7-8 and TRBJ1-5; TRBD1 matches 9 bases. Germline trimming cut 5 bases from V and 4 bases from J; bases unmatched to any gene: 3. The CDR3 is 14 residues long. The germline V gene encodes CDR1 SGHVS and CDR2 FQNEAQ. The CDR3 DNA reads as TGTGCCAGCAGCCCGGGGACAGGGAATCAGCCCCAGCATTTT. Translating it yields CASSPGTGNQPQHF.

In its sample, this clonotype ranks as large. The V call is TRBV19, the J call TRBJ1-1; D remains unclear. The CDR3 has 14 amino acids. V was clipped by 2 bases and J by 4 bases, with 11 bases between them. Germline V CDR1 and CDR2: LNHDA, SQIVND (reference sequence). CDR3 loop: CASSIMFKGTEAFF. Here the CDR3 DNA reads TGTGCCAGTAGTATAATGTTCAAGGGCACTGAAGCTTTCTTT.

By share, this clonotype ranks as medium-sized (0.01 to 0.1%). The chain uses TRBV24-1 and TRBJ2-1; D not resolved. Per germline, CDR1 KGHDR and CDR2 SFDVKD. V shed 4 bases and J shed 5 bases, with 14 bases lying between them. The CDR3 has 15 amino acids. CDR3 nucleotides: TGTGCCACCAGTGACACCCGGCCCCCTAACAATGAGCAGTTCTTC. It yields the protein CATSDTRPPNNEQFF.

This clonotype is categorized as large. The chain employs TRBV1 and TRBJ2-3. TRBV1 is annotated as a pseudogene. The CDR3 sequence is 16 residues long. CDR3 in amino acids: CTSSQEGITSTDTQYF. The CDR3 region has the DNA TGCACCAGCAGCCAAGAGGGCATTACTAGCACAGATACGCAGTATTTT.

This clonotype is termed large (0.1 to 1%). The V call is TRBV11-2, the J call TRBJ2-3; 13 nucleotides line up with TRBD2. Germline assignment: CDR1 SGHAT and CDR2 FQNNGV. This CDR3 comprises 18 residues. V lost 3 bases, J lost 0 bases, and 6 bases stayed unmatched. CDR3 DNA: TGTGCCAGCAGCTTCCCGACTAGCGGGGGGTCTAGCACAGATACGCAGTATTTT. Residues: CASSFPTSGGSSTDTQYF. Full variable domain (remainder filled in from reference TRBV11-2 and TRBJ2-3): EAGVAQSPRYKIIEKRQSVAFWCNPISGHATLYWYQQILGQGPKLLIQFQNNGVVDDSQLPKDRFSAERLKGVDSTLKIQPAKLEDSAVYLCASSFPTSGGSSTDTQYFGPGTRLTVL.

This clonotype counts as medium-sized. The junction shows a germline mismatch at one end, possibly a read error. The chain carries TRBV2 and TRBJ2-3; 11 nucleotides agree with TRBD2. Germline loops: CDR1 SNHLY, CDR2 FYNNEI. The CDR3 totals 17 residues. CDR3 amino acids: CASRFNPTSGDTDAQYF. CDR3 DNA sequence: TGTGCCAGCAGATTCAATCCGACTAGCGGGGACACAGATGCGCAGTATTTT. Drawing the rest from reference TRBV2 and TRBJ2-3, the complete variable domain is EPEVTQTPSHQVTQMGQEVILRCVPISNHLYFYWYRQILGQKVEFLVSFYNNEISEKSEIFDDQFSVERPDGSNFTLKIRSTKLEDSAMYFCASRFNPTSGDTDAQYFGPGTRLTVL.

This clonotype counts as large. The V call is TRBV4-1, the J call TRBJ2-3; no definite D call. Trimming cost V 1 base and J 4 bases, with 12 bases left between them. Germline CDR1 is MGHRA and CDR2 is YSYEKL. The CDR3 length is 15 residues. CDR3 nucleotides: TGCGCCAGCAGCCAAGTTAAGAACGTACCAGATACGCAGTATTTT. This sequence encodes CASSQVKNVPDTQYF.

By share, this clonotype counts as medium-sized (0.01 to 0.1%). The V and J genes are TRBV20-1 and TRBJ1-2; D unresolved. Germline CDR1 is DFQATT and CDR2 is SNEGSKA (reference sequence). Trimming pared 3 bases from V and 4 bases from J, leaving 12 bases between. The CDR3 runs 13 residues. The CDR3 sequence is CSARPPEAYGYTF. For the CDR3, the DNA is TGCAGTGCTAGGCCCCCAGAGGCCTATGGCTACACCTTC.

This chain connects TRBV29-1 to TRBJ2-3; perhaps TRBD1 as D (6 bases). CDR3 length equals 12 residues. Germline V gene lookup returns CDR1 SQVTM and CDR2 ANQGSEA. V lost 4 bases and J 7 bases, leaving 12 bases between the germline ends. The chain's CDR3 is CSVGTDEHTQYF. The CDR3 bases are TGCAGCGTTGGGACAGATGAACATACGCAGTATTTT.